The entry that follows covers one TCR beta chain sequence. CDR3 length: 13 residues. CDR1 MRHNA and CDR2 SNTAGT come from the germline V gene. The source of the sample is a study of CXCR3-negative and CXCR3-positive naive CD8 T cells. UMI labels and 5' RACE were used to prepare the TRB cDNA libraries. Each CDR3 protein gets one entry in TCRdb, which reprocessed the 5' RACE reads and gives no DNA. This listing includes tens of thousands of distinct CDR3 sequences. The sequence was collected from a human donor in good health. Some clones in this sample may be carry-over from other donors' samples. The chain joins TRBV6-4 to TRBJ1-1. The specimen was memory CD8+ T cells from blood. CDR3: CASSSTDTSEAFF.